These 20 T cell receptor beta chains came from one sample sequenced in a study of cytomegalovirus exposure and HLA in healthy donors. The PCR employed 60 Vbeta primers together with 13 Jbeta primers. Profiled with immunoSEQ multiplex PCR; TCRdb holds only in-frame clones, not every one. The sample has 100,000 or so clones, around 81% seen once. Sequenced: PBMCs. These receptors were taken from a man aged 18 to 35 in good health and CMV-seronegative.

CDR3 bases: TGTGCCAGCAGCTTAGGGTCGAACAGGGTTCGAGCTTTCTTT. It specifies CASSLGSNRVRAFF. This rearrangement joins TRBV11-2 to TRBJ1-1; a possible D gene is TRBD1 (6 bases). Germline V gives CDR1 SGHAT, CDR2 FQNNGV. This CDR3 has 14 residues. Trimming removed 1 base from V and 10 bases from J, with 16 bases in between.

The CDR3 region has the DNA TGTGCCAGCAGTCGGGGGGACGTGCACACCGGGGAGCTGTTTTTT. This translates into CASSRGDVHTGELFF. The genes are TRBV27 and TRBJ2-2, with 7 positions matching TRBD2. This CDR3 region has 15 residues. The V segment lost 5 bases and the J segment 3 bases; nucleotides outside the gene matches: 6. The germline CDR1 and CDR2 sequences are MNHEY and SMNVEV (reference sequence).

The rearrangement uses TRBV13 and TRBJ2-3, with 10 bases identical to TRBD1. CDR1 is PRHDT and CDR2 is FYEKMQ in the germline V gene (reference sequence). CDR3 size: 16 residues. V was clipped by 5 bases and J by 2 bases; unmatched bases: 7. The DNA of the CDR3 is TGTGCCAGCAGCCCCCAGGACAGGGGGATCACAGATACGCAGTATTTT. Translated: CASSPQDRGITDTQYF.

This chain connects TRBV19 to TRBJ1-5; D perhaps matches TRBD1 (6 bases). The V gene lost 5 bases and the J gene lost 5 bases, with 13 bases spanning the gap. CDR3 size: 14 residues. The germline V gene encodes CDR1 LNHDA and CDR2 SQIVND (reference sequence). The CDR3 region is CASSDRLRDQPQHF. CDR3 DNA sequence: TGTGCCAGTAGTGACAGGCTGCGGGATCAGCCCCAGCATTTT.

This sequence joins TRBV5-1 and TRBJ2-4; 8 bases line up with TRBD1. The CDR3 spans 16 residues. Germline-derived CDR1 and CDR2 are SGHRS and YFSETQ. V shed 0 bases, J shed 0 bases, and the junction held 2 bases outside the gene matches. The CDR3 loop reads CASSLGDRLAKNIQYF. CDR3 nucleotide sequence: TGCGCCAGCAGCTTGGGGGACAGGTTAGCCAAAAACATTCAGTACTTC.

This chain joins TRBV19 and TRBJ1-2; 12 bases are shared with TRBD1. With 6 bases clipped from V and 9 bases from J, the junction kept 11 bases outside the gene matches. From germline, CDR1 is LNHDA and CDR2 SQIVND (reference sequence). The CDR3 loop spans 15 amino acids. The CDR3 sequence: CASRLGQGAFISYTF. CDR3 bases: TGTGCCAGTAGGCTGGGACAGGGGGCTTTTATCAGCTACACCTTC. The entire variable domain, with the rest obtained from reference TRBV19 and TRBJ1-2, is as follows: DGGITQSPKYLFRKEGQNVTLSCEQNLNHDAMYWYRQDPGQGLRLIYYSQIVNDFQKGDIAEGYSVSREKKESFPLTVTSAQKNPTAFYLCASRLGQGAFISYTFGSGTRLTVV.

The chain combines TRBV13 with TRBJ1-3; TRBD1 is a possible D gene (5 bases). The CDR3 totals 15 residues. Germline assignment: CDR1 PRHDT and CDR2 FYEKMQ (reference sequence). Trimming cost V 0 bases and J 0 bases, with 6 bases left between them. This chain's CDR3 is CASSLGGGSGNTIYF. The CDR3 nucleotides are TGTGCCAGCAGCTTAGGGGGGGGCTCTGGAAACACCATATATTTT.

The chain uses TRBV25-1 and TRBJ1-4; 7 nucleotides agree with TRBD1. Germline V gene sequence: CDR1 MGHDK, CDR2 SYGVNS. The CDR3 covers 15 residues. Trimming took 2 bases from V and 7 from J; bases not matched to a gene: 7. CDR3 protein: CASSELRGRGEKLFF. The CDR3 coding sequence is TGTGCCAGCAGTGAACTAAGGGGGCGAGGTGAAAAACTGTTTTTT.

The gene calls are TRBV5-5 and TRBJ2-2, with 9 bases aligning to TRBD2. CDR3 length: 15 amino acids. Per the germline V gene, CDR1 is SGHKS and CDR2 is YYEKEE (reference sequence). V shed 2 bases, J shed 1 base, and the junction held 0 bases outside the gene matches. CDR3 amino acids: CASSLLAGNTGELFF. The CDR3 coding sequence is TGTGCCAGCAGCTTACTAGCGGGGAACACCGGGGAGCTGTTTTTT.

This chain uses TRBV5-8 with TRBJ2-5, with 11 bases identical to TRBD1. With 4 bases clipped from V and 7 bases from J, the junction kept 12 bases outside the gene matches. Germline V CDR1 and CDR2: SGHTS, YDEGEE. The CDR3 contains 16 residues. CDR3: CASSPGQGADSWTQYF. The DNA for the CDR3 is TGTGCCAGCAGCCCCGGACAGGGGGCGGATTCGTGGACCCAGTACTTC.

The chain recombines TRBV7-9 with TRBJ2-7; D is ambiguous. The V end lost 5 bases, the J end lost 3 bases, and 11 bases lay between the germline ends. The germline CDR1 and CDR2 sequences are SEHNR and FQNEAQ (reference sequence). This CDR3 is built from 13 residues. CDR3 loop: CASSELAFYEQYF. The CDR3 DNA reads as TGTGCCAGCAGCGAGTTAGCTTTCTACGAGCAGTACTTC.

The CDR3 DNA follows: TGCGCCAGCAGCCAAGATCTAAAGACTGGTGGCTACACCTTC. Translation gives CASSQDLKTGGYTF. V gene TRBV4-1 combines with J gene TRBJ1-2; no clear D. Trimming left V 0 bases short and J 7 bases short, with 12 bases between. This CDR3 is built from 14 residues. Germline loops: CDR1 MGHRA, CDR2 YSYEKL.

This clone has only one observation. The gene calls are TRBV19 and TRBJ1-5, with TRBD1 identical over 7 bases. Germline CDR1 and CDR2: LNHDA and SQIVND (reference sequence). V gave up 0 bases and J gave up 6 bases; unmatched junction bases: 2. The CDR3 extends over 14 amino acids. The DNA of the CDR3 is TGTGCCAGTAGTATAGAGGCAGGGGGTCAGCCCCAGCATTTT. This encodes CASSIEAGGQPQHF. The full variable domain, its missing parts supplied by reference TRBV19 and TRBJ1-5, is DGGITQSPKYLFRKEGQNVTLSCEQNLNHDAMYWYRQDPGQGLRLIYYSQIVNDFQKGDIAEGYSVSREKKESFPLTVTSAQKNPTAFYLCASSIEAGGQPQHFGDGTRLSIL.

The J gene is TRBJ1-2, the V gene TRBV7-9; D uncertain. V was trimmed by 1 base and J by 4 bases, leaving 13 bases between them. Germline loops: CDR1 SEHNR, CDR2 FQNEAQ (reference sequence). The CDR3 totals 15 residues. This CDR3 reads CASSLGNGISYGYTF. The CDR3 bases are TGTGCCAGCAGCTTAGGTAACGGGATTAGCTATGGCTACACCTTC.

The chain recombines TRBV9 with TRBJ1-6; 9 nucleotides line up with TRBD1. The J segment lost 8 bases and the V segment lost 0 bases, leaving 3 bases of the junction unmatched. CDR1 is SGDLS, CDR2 YYNGEE, per germline. The length of the CDR3 is 15 residues. CDR3 nucleotide sequence: TGTGCCAGCAGCGTAGGTAGGACAGGGGATTCACCCCTCCACTTT. The encoded protein is CASSVGRTGDSPLHF.

The chain links TRBV11-2 to TRBJ1-2, with TRBD1 matching over 9 bases. The CDR3 is 14 residues long. V shed 5 bases and J 6 bases; nucleotides not matched to a gene: 7. Germline-derived CDR1 and CDR2 are SGHAT and FQNNGV. Here the CDR3 DNA reads TGTGCCAGCAGCGAGGCACAGGGGGCGGATGGCTACACCTTC. It encodes CASSEAQGADGYTF. Full variable domain (missing parts from reference TRBV11-2 and TRBJ1-2): EAGVAQSPRYKIIEKRQSVAFWCNPISGHATLYWYQQILGQGPKLLIQFQNNGVVDDSQLPKDRFSAERLKGVDSTLKIQPAKLEDSAVYLCASSEAQGADGYTFGSGTRLTVV.

The rearrangement uses TRBV1 and TRBJ2-3; TRBD2 reflects the table's D call only, with no check against the DNA. TRBV1 is a pseudogene locus. The CDR3 covers 18 residues. CDR3 sequence (DNA): TGCACCAGCAGCCAAGATTCTTGTCAACGGGGGGGCACAGATACGCAGTATTTT. Translating it yields CTSSQDSCQRGGTDTQYF.

The chain carries TRBV5-1 and TRBJ2-3, with 9 bases identical to TRBD2. Germline-derived CDR1 and CDR2 are SGHRS and YFSETQ. V was pared by 4 bases and J by 4 bases, with 13 bases of the junction left unmatched. The CDR3 consists of 17 residues. The CDR3 nucleotides are TGCGCCAGCAGCGGGGTAGCGGGGGATAAGGGAGCAGATACGCAGTATTTT. Amino acid sequence: CASSGVAGDKGADTQYF.

The gene calls are TRBV7-2 and TRBJ2-3, with 10 bases that match TRBD2. Germline values: CDR1 SGHTA, CDR2 FQGNSA. V lost 7 bases to trimming and J lost 2 bases; unmatched junction nucleotides: 3. The CDR3 runs to 14 residues. CDR3 protein: CASKLAGITDTQYF. In DNA, the CDR3 is TGTGCCAGCAAACTAGCGGGGATCACAGATACGCAGTATTTT.

This clone was observed once. The CDR3 is CASSVPQGTDSGANVLTF. The CDR3 coding sequence is TGTGCCAGCAGCGTGCCGCAGGGGACGGACTCTGGGGCCAACGTCCTGACTTTC. This chain links TRBV9 with TRBJ2-6; D is perhaps TRBD1 (6 bases). V was trimmed by 2 bases and J by 0 bases, leaving 15 bases between them. This CDR3 has 18 residues. Germline assignment: CDR1 SGDLS and CDR2 YYNGEE.